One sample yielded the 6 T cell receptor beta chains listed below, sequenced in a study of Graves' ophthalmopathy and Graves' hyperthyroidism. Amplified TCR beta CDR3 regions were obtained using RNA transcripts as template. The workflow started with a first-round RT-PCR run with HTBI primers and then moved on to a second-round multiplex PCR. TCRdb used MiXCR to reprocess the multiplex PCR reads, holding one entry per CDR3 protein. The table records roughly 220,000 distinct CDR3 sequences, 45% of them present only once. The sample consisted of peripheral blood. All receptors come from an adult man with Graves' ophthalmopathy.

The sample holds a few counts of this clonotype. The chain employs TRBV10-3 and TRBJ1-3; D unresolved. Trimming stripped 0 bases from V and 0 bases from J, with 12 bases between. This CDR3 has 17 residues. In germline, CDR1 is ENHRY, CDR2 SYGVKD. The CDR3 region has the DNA TGTGCCATCAGTGAGTCTCTAGGGAACCCCTCTGGAAACACCATATATTTT. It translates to CAISESLGNPSGNTIYF.

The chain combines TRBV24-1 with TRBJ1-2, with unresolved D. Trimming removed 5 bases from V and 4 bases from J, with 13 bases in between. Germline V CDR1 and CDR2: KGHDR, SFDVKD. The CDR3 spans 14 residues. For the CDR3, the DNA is TGTGCCACCAGTGCCGGGCCTCGGGGCTATGGCTACACCTTC. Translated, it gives CATSAGPRGYGYTF.

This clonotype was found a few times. CDR3 nucleotide sequence: TGTGCCAGCAGCTTAGCGCCCCCGGGGAAGAGCTCTGGGGCCAACGTCCTGACTTTC. Encoded protein: CASSLAPPGKSSGANVLTF. This rearrangement joins TRBV9 to TRBJ2-6, with D perhaps matching TRBD2 (5 bases). This CDR3 has 19 residues. Germline V lookup: CDR1 SGDLS, CDR2 YYNGEE. V dropped 4 bases and J dropped 0 bases, with 20 bases sitting between them.

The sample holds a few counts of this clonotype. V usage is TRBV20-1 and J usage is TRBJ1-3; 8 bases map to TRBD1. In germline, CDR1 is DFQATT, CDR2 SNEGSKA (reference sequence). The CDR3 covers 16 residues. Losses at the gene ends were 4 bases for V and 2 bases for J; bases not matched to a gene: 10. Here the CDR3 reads CSAIPPDRGAGNTIYF. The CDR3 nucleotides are TGCAGTGCTATCCCCCCAGACAGGGGCGCTGGAAACACCATATATTTT.

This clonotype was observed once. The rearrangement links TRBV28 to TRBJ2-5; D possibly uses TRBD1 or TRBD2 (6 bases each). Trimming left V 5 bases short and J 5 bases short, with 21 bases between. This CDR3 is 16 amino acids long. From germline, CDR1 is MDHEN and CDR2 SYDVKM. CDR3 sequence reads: CASSGRLGGGWETQYF. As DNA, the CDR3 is TGTGCCAGCAGTGGCAGACTGGGGGGCGGATGGGAGACCCAGTACTTC. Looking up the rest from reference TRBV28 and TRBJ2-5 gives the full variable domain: DVKVTQSSRYLVKRTGEKVFLECVQDMDHENMFWYRQDPGLGLRLIYFSYDVKMKEKGDIPEGYSVSREKKERFSLILESASTNQTSMYLCASSGRLGGGWETQYFGPGTRLLVL.

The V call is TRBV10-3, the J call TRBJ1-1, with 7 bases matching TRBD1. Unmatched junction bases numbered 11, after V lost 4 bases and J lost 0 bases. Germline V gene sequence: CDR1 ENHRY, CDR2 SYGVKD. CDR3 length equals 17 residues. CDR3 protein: CAISGDSESTMNTEAFF. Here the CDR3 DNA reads TGTGCCATCAGTGGGGACAGTGAGTCTACCATGAACACTGAAGCTTTCTTT.